This is a list of T cell receptor beta chains from one sample in a study of blood T cell repertoires in COVID-19. Clones were sequenced by immunoSEQ multiplex PCR, and TCRdb holds only the in-frame ones, with some missing. The table shows 220,000 or so clones, with roughly 84% occurring only once. The sequenced sample consisted of peripheral blood. The receptors were sampled from a woman aged 55-70 years who had recovered from COVID-19. Each CDR3 is given with its conserved first and last residue. D genes are given only for firm matches. Part of the rows lack a size; the others show once, few, many or a class for expanded clones.

len	j_gene	v_gene	abundance	d_gene	CDR3nt	CDR3aa
14	TRBJ2-5	TRBV10-3	.	TRBD2	TGTGCCATCAGTGCGGACGGGAGGAGAGAGACCCAGTACTTC	CAISADGRRETQYF
12	TRBJ1-4	TRBV12-3/TRBV12-4	few	.	TGTGCCAGCAGTGACAGGTCTGAAAAACTGTTTTTT	CASSDRSEKLFF
16	TRBJ2-3	TRBV7-2	.	TRBD2	TGTGCCAGCAGCTTGATTACTAGCGGGGGGGCAAGTACGCAGTATTTT	CASSLITSGGASTQYF
15	TRBJ1-5	TRBV9	.	TRBD1	TGTGCCAGCAGCGGGGGACAGGGGGACAATCAGCCCCAGCATTTT	CASSGGQGDNQPQHF
15	TRBJ2-5	TRBV7-2	few	.	TGTGCCAGCAGCTTAGACGTCGTCGAGCGGAGGACCCAGTACTTC	CASSLDVVERRTQYF
15	TRBJ1-2	TRBV7-2	.	.	TGTGCCAGCAGCTTAGGTGCAGGGAAGGGGTATGGCTACACCTTC	CASSLGAGKGYGYTF
17	TRBJ2-7	TRBV5-1	.	.	TGCGCCAGCAGCCCTCGCAGGGTGGGGCAGTACTCCTACGAGCAGTACTTC	CASSPRRVGQYSYEQYF
15	TRBJ2-1	TRBV7-3	.	.	TGTGCCAGCAGCTCACGACTGTACTCCTACAATGAGCAGTTCTTC	CASSSRLYSYNEQFF
16	TRBJ2-6	TRBV10-1	.	TRBD1	TGCGCCAGCAGGGAAAAGACAGGGACTGGGGCCAACGTCCTGACTTTC	CASREKTGTGANVLTF
15	TRBJ2-2	TRBV6-5	.	TRBD1	TGTGCCAGCAGTACGGGACAGTCGAACACCGGGGAGCTGTTTTTT	CASSTGQSNTGELFF
15	TRBJ2-1	TRBV7-3	.	.	TGTGCCAGCAGCCTAAGGACGGCTAGCAACAATGAGCAGTTCTTC	CASSLRTASNNEQFF
14	TRBJ2-7	TRBV11-2	.	.	TGTGCCAGCAGTTCTCCCCGGGACGGGGGAGAGCAGTACTTC	CASSSPRDGGEQYF
14	TRBJ2-7	TRBV19	.	TRBD1	TGTGCCAGTAGTATCGGACAGGGCACCTACGAGCAGTACTTC	CASSIGQGTYEQYF
13	TRBJ1-2	TRBV6-5	.	.	TGTGCCAGCAGTCCGGACAGCCTCTATGGCTACACCTTC	CASSPDSLYGYTF
14	TRBJ2-2	TRBV18	.	.	TGTGCCAGCTCACCACCGTCCGTTACCGGGGAGCTGTTTTTT	CASSPPSVTGELFF
15	TRBJ2-1	TRBV3-1/TRBV3-2	.	.	TGTGCCAGCAGCCAAGGGGGACTTGAATACAATGAGCAGTTCTTC	CASSQGGLEYNEQFF
15	TRBJ2-7	TRBV15	once	.	TGTGCCACCAGCAGAGGAGGCAGTAGCTCCTACGAGCAGTACTTC	CATSRGGSSSYEQYF
13	TRBJ1-5	TRBV6-1	.	.	TGTGCCAGCAGTGAATCCGGGTTTCAGCCCCAGCATTTT	CASSESGFQPQHF
13	TRBJ1-5	TRBV10-1	.	.	TGCGCCAGCAGTAGTGGGGAGTTCAAGCCCCAGCATTTT	CASSSGEFKPQHF
12	TRBJ2-3	TRBV5-6	once	.	TGTGCCAGCAGCTTAGGAGGAGATACGCAGTATTTT	CASSLGGDTQYF
15	TRBJ1-2	TRBV4-1	.	.	TGCGCCAGCAGCCAAGTCCCCGCAACAGGCTATGGCTACACCTTC	CASSQVPATGYGYTF
15	TRBJ1-5	TRBV4-3	.	TRBD1	TGCGCCAGCAGCCAAGACAGGGGGCTAAATCAGCCCCAGCATTTT	CASSQDRGLNQPQHF
15	TRBJ1-1	TRBV15	.	TRBD1	TGTGCCACCAGCAGAGAAGGACAGGGGCGCACTGAAGCTTTCTTT	CATSREGQGRTEAFF
16	TRBJ2-3	TRBV20-1	.	.	TGCAGTGCTAGTCCTGTCCGCGAATCTAGCACAGATACGCAGTATTTT	CSASPVRESSTDTQYF
15	TRBJ2-3	TRBV19	.	TRBD2	TGTGCCAGTAGTATACGGCGGGGGGGCCTCTATACGCAGTATTTT	CASSIRRGGLYTQYF
14	TRBJ1-4	TRBV10-3	.	TRBD1	TGTGCCATCTCCGACAGGGGGGTAGGTGAAAAACTGTTTTTT	CAISDRGVGEKLFF
13	TRBJ2-2	TRBV6-1	.	.	TGTGCCAGCAGCCTTACGAACACCGGGGAGCTGTTTTTT	CASSLTNTGELFF
13	TRBJ1-2	TRBV6-1	.	.	TGTGCCAGCAGTGATCCACAGGGAATCGGCTACACCTTC	CASSDPQGIGYTF
14	TRBJ2-5	TRBV2	.	.	TGTGCCAGCAGACGGGAAGGTGTGGGTGAGACCCAGTACTTC	CASRREGVGETQYF
13	TRBJ1-2	TRBV10-3	.	.	TGTGCCATCGCGGAGGGGGGGAACTATGGCTACACCTTC	CAIAEGGNYGYTF
13	TRBJ1-1	TRBV9	few	.	TGTGCCAGCAGCCCAAATTTGAACACTGAAGCTTTCTTT	CASSPNLNTEAFF
12	TRBJ2-1	TRBV2	.	.	TGTGCCAGCAGGGGTAACGGGGATGAGCAGTTCTTC	CASRGNGDEQFF
16	TRBJ2-7	TRBV7-2	.	TRBD1	TGTGCCAGCAGCCCGCCGGGACAGGTGGGTGGCTACGAGCAGTACTTC	CASSPPGQVGGYEQYF
11	TRBJ2-7	TRBV7-9	.	.	TGTGCCAGCAGCTTACTCTACGAGCAGTACTTC	CASSLLYEQYF
16	TRBJ1-1	TRBV30	.	.	TGTGCCTGGAGTACGGCCCGGGTCCCGATGAACACTGAAGCTTTCTTT	CAWSTARVPMNTEAFF
13	TRBJ1-6	TRBV30	.	.	TGTGCCTGGAGTGTTGGGGGCTTTTCACCCCTCCACTTT	CAWSVGGFSPLHF
17	TRBJ2-5	TRBV4-1	.	.	TGCGCCAGCAGCCTAAGGGAATCGTATTGGGGGGAAGAGACCCAGTACTTC	CASSLRESYWGEETQYF
14	TRBJ1-6	TRBV3-1/TRBV3-2	.	TRBD1	TGTGCCAGCAGCCGGACAGGTCGGGATTCACCCCTCCACTTT	CASSRTGRDSPLHF
15	TRBJ1-5	TRBV5-6	.	TRBD1	TGTGCCAGCAGCCTCGGGACAGGGAGTGGTCAGCCCCAGCATTTT	CASSLGTGSGQPQHF
17	TRBJ2-5	TRBV7-9	.	.	TGTGCCAGCAGCCAAATGGGGTCCCATAGCACAGGGGAGACCCAGTACTTC	CASSQMGSHSTGETQYF
15	TRBJ2-3	TRBV29-1	.	TRBD2	TGCAGCGGCCGACTAGCGGGGGAGTACACAGATACGCAGTATTTT	CSGRLAGEYTDTQYF
22	TRBJ1-5	TRBV12-5	.	TRBD1	TGTGCTAGTGGTTTGGTAGTAGCGGGACAGGGCTCTTATTTCAGGGGCAATCAGCCCCAGCATTTT	CASGLVVAGQGSYFRGNQPQHF
12	TRBJ1-2	TRBV12-3/TRBV12-4	.	TRBD1	TGTGCCAGCAGAGGACAGGGGTTTGGCTACACCTTC	CASRGQGFGYTF
15	TRBJ2-7	TRBV5-8	.	.	TGTGCCAGCAGCCCATTCATAACAGTCTCCTACGAGCAGTACTTC	CASSPFITVSYEQYF
12	TRBJ1-2	TRBV27	few	.	TGTGCCAGCAGTAAACCGGGACTTGGCTACACCTTC	CASSKPGLGYTF
17	TRBJ2-5	TRBV5-4	.	TRBD2	TGTGCCAGCAGCGGCGAGGGACTAGCGGGGGTCGGAGAGACCCAGTACTTC	CASSGEGLAGVGETQYF
13	TRBJ1-2	TRBV9	.	.	TGTGCCAGCAGCCCTCCCCAGGGAAATGGCTACACCTTC	CASSPPQGNGYTF
13	TRBJ2-6	TRBV6-5	.	TRBD1	TGTGCCAGCAGTAACCCCGGACAGGACGTCCTGACTTTC	CASSNPGQDVLTF
14	TRBJ2-7	TRBV6-5	.	.	TGTGCCAGCAGAAAACCTCCTCCTGGGAGCGAGCAGTACTTC	CASRKPPPGSEQYF